This T cell receptor (beta chain) comes out of a study of OX40 agonist ivuxolimab in advanced cancers. About the research overall: Ivuxolimab, an antibody acting as an agonist of OX40 (CD134), was used to treat patients. Patients were dosed intravenously with ivuxolimab at 0.01 to 10 mg/kg every 2 weeks. A male proportion of approximately 80% was recorded, with mean age about 60 years and range about 23 to 80. Under the entry rules, prior anti-PD-1, anti-PD-L1 or anti-CTLA-4 therapy was allowed, and more than 35% had some.

V was cut by 5 bases and J by 2 bases, with 15 bases left in between. The CDR3 extends over 15 amino acids. From germline, CDR1 is LNHDA and CDR2 SQIVND (reference sequence). The protocol was immunoSEQ multiplex PCR, while the TCRdb copy is restricted to in-frame clones and leaves out a portion. The sample carries around 140,000 clones, about nine tenths recorded once. This chain connects TRBV19 to TRBJ2-5; the D gene is possibly TRBD2 (5 bases). The sequencing here drew on CD4+ or CD8+ T cells sorted from blood, taken in a trial of the OX40 agonist ivuxolimab. The TCR was taken from an adult with an advanced solid tumor such as melanoma, head and neck, liver or kidney cancer. The CDR3 DNA reads TGTGCCAGTAGTCTCCGGTCGAGGGAACAAGAGACCCAGTACTTC. Protein: CASSLRSREQETQYF. Looking up the rest from reference TRBV19 and TRBJ2-5 gives the full variable domain: DGGITQSPKYLFRKEGQNVTLSCEQNLNHDAMYWYRQDPGQGLRLIYYSQIVNDFQKGDIAEGYSVSREKKESFPLTVTSAQKNPTAFYLCASSLRSREQETQYFGPGTRLLVL.